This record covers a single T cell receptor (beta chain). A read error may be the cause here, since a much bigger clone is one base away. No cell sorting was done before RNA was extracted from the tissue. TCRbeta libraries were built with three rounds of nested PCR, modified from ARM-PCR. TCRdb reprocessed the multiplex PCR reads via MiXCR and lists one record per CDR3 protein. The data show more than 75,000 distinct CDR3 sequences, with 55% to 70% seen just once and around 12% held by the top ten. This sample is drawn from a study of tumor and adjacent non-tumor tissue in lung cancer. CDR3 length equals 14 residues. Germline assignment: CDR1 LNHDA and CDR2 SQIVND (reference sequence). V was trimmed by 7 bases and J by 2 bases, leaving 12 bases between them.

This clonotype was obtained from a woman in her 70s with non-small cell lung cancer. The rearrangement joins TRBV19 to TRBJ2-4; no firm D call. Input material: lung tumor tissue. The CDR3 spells CASIPDRTKNIQYF. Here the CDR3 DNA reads TGTGCCAGTATCCCGGACCGAACCAAAAACATTCAGTACTTC. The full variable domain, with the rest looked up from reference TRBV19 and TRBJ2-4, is DGGITQSPKYLFRKEGQNVTLSCEQNLNHDAMYWYRQDPGQGLRLIYYSQIVNDFQKGDIAEGYSVSREKKESFPLTVTSAQKNPTAFYLCASIPDRTKNIQYFGAGTRLSVL.